The 25 T cell receptor beta chains reported below all come from one sample, sequenced in a study of blood T cell repertoires in COVID-19. Only in-frame clones appear in the TCRdb table, and some are missing; sequencing was by immunoSEQ multiplex PCR. The sample has approximately 280,000 clones, roughly 85% seen once. Sequenced: PBMCs or T cells enriched from blood (not recorded which). The receptors here all came from a woman aged 50 to 65 who had recovered from COVID-19.

The chain carries TRBV5-1 and TRBJ2-1, with TRBD1 matching over 8 bases. V shed 4 bases, J shed 1 base, and the junction held 4 bases outside the gene matches. Germline V gene data show CDR1 as SGHRS and CDR2 as YFSETQ. The CDR3 is 15 amino acids. DNA of the CDR3: TGCGCCAGCAGCGACCGGGACAGGTCCTACAATGAGCAGTTCTTC. Encoded protein: CASSDRDRSYNEQFF. The full variable domain, in which reference TRBV5-1 and TRBJ2-1 provide the parts outside the CDR3, is KAGVTQTPRYLIKTRGQQVTLSCSPISGHRSVSWYQQTPGQGLQFLFEYFSETQRNKGNFPGRFSGRQFSNSRSEMNVSTLELGDSALYLCASSDRDRSYNEQFFGPGTRLTVL.

This chain links TRBV7-9 with TRBJ1-2; tentative D call: TRBD1 (5 bases). Trimming took 4 bases from V and 6 from J, leaving 18 bases between them. This CDR3 spans 15 amino acids. Germline CDR1 SEHNR, CDR2 FQNEAQ (reference sequence). CDR3 nucleotides: TGTGCCAGCAGCTCACGCCTTGACCCGGGGGATGGCTACACCTTC. Translated, it gives CASSSRLDPGDGYTF.

This chain connects TRBV10-3 to TRBJ2-3; 9 positions match TRBD1. This CDR3 is built from 16 residues. V lost 2 bases and J lost 4; bases outside the gene matches: 7. Germline CDR1 ENHRY, CDR2 SYGVKD. CDR3 nucleotides: TGTGCCATCAGTGAGGACCCGGGACAGGGATCAGATACGCAGTATTTT. Its translation is CAISEDPGQGSDTQYF.

The gene calls are TRBV28 and TRBJ1-4; 9 bases fit TRBD1. J lost 8 bases, V lost 6 bases, and 7 bases had no gene match. This CDR3 is 14 amino acids long. CDR1 and CDR2 from the germline V gene are MDHEN and SYDVKM. The CDR3: CASSTGGVGEKLFF. The DNA of the CDR3 is TGTGCCAGCAGCACAGGGGGCGTAGGGGAAAAACTGTTTTTT.

The rearrangement uses TRBV28 and TRBJ1-5, with 9 nucleotides matching TRBD1. V lost 3 bases and J lost 4; bases outside the gene matches: 4. CDR1 is MDHEN, CDR2 SYDVKM, per germline. The CDR3 is made up of 15 amino acids. This chain's CDR3 is CASSLVGTGNQPQHF. In nucleotides, the CDR3 is TGTGCCAGCAGTTTGGTGGGGACAGGGAATCAGCCCCAGCATTTT.

V gene TRBV7-6 combines with J gene TRBJ2-7; D perhaps matches TRBD1 (5 bases). Trimming took off 3 bases at V and 4 bases at J, with 10 bases between the two ends. This CDR3 comprises 13 residues. The germline CDR1 and CDR2 sequences are SGHVS and FNYEAQ. The CDR3 here is CASSFTGDYEQYF. In nucleotides, the CDR3 is TGTGCCAGCAGCTTTACAGGAGATTACGAGCAGTACTTC.

In its sample, this clone was seen a few times. The chain has TRBV6-5 and TRBJ1-6; 8 bases map to TRBD1. Germline assignment: CDR1 MNHEY and CDR2 SVGAGI. J lost 8 bases, V lost 5 bases, and 5 bases had no gene match. The CDR3 covers 14 residues. The chain's CDR3 is CASSPDRGDSPLHF. Written as DNA, the CDR3 is TGTGCCAGCAGTCCCGACAGGGGTGATTCACCCCTCCACTTT.

V gene TRBV5-1 combines with J gene TRBJ1-6; 12 nucleotides agree with TRBD1. This CDR3 region has 15 residues. The germline V gene encodes CDR1 SGHRS and CDR2 YFSETQ. V gave up 5 bases and J gave up 9 bases; unmatched junction bases: 6. The CDR3: CASRPGTGGGSPLHF. CDR3 nucleotides: TGCGCCAGCAGACCCGGGACAGGGGGCGGTTCACCCCTCCACTTT.

This clone showed up just once. The rearrangement links TRBV2 to TRBJ1-2, with a possible D match to TRBD1 (6 bases). V shed 4 bases and J shed 6 bases, with 12 bases lying between them. This CDR3 spans 13 amino acids. Germline lookup yields CDR1 SNHLY and CDR2 FYNNEI. CDR3 coding DNA: TGTGCCAGCAGTGCACAGGGTCGGGATGGCTACACCTTC. Translated: CASSAQGRDGYTF.

The rearrangement joins TRBV15 to TRBJ1-5; the match to TRBD1 covers 9 bases. The germline gives CDR1 LNHNV, CDR2 YYDKDF (reference sequence). V trimming: 2 bases; J trimming: 2 bases; junction bases outside the gene matches: 4. This CDR3 comprises 16 residues. In DNA form, the CDR3 reads TGTGCCACCAGCAGAACGACAGGGGGAGGCAATCAGCCCCAGCATTTT. This translates into CATSRTTGGGNQPQHF.

V gene TRBV30 combines with J gene TRBJ1-6, with TRBD1 as a possible D gene (5 bases). Trimming shortened V by 4 bases and J by 7 bases, and 11 bases separated the two germline ends. This CDR3 is 13 amino acids long. The germline V gene has CDR1 GTSNPN and CDR2 SVGIG (reference sequence). The CDR3 loop reads CAWTAGGNSPLHF. CDR3 in DNA: TGTGCCTGGACCGCGGGGGGGAATTCACCCCTCCACTTT.

This clone was seen a single time. The V call is TRBV6-5, the J call TRBJ2-3; D may be TRBD2 (6 bases). There are 13 residues in the CDR3. The V gene's germline CDR1 is MNHEY and CDR2 SVGAGI. The germline V and J ends were trimmed by 11 bases and 2 bases, with 14 bases remaining between them. The CDR3 DNA is TGTGCCGTGCGGCTAGCGCCCACAGATACGCAGTATTTT. It translates to CAVRLAPTDTQYF.

This sequence joins TRBV18 and TRBJ1-2; 7 bases fit TRBD1. The CDR3 covers 16 residues. The junction had 17 bases not matched to a gene; V was cut back by 5 bases and J by 8 bases. The germline CDR1 and CDR2 sequences are KGHSH and LQKENI. This CDR3 reads CASSGGTDLRQGGYTF. CDR3 nucleotide sequence: TGTGCCAGCTCAGGAGGGACAGACTTACGCCAGGGAGGCTACACCTTC.

This clone was found once. The chain employs TRBV9 and TRBJ1-2, with 9 bases aligning to TRBD1. J was trimmed by 2 bases and V by 4 bases; bases with no gene match: 6. CDR1 SGDLS and CDR2 YYNGEE come from the germline V gene. The CDR3 spans 15 residues. The CDR3 here is CASSSRTGANYGYTF. CDR3 coding DNA: TGTGCCAGCAGCTCCAGGACAGGGGCGAACTATGGCTACACCTTC.

V and J are TRBV7-9 and TRBJ2-1, with D possibly TRBD1 on 6 matching bases. Germline lookup yields CDR1 SEHNR and CDR2 FQNEAQ (reference sequence). This CDR3 region has 12 residues. Trimming pared 2 bases from V and 7 bases from J, leaving 6 bases between. CDR3 protein: CASSLQGNEQFF. CDR3 DNA: TGTGCCAGCAGCTTACAGGGGAATGAGCAGTTCTTC.

This rearrangement joins TRBV27 to TRBJ1-5, with a possible D match to TRBD1 (6 bases). Trimming took 5 bases from V and 0 from J, leaving 23 bases between them. The germline V gene has CDR1 MNHEY and CDR2 SMNVEV (reference sequence). This CDR3 comprises 19 residues. CDR3 DNA: TGTGCCAGCAGTCAAGAAGGAGCGGGGACACCATATAGCAATCAGCCCCAGCATTTT. Amino acids: CASSQEGAGTPYSNQPQHF.

This chain uses TRBV5-1 with TRBJ2-7; 10 bases are shared with TRBD1. V lost 4 bases and J lost 5; bases outside the gene matches: 6. The CDR3 is 14 amino acids. The germline V gene has CDR1 SGHRS and CDR2 YFSETQ. DNA of the CDR3: TGCGCCAGCAGCCCTGGACAGGGGGGCGACGAGCAGTACTTC. It is translated as CASSPGQGGDEQYF.

The genes are TRBV6-5 and TRBJ1-2; TRBD1 matches at 9 bases. Germline loops: CDR1 MNHEY, CDR2 SVGAGI. The V segment lost 7 bases and the J segment 8 bases; nucleotides outside the gene matches: 5. The CDR3 has 12 residues. The CDR3 is CASTHRGHGYTF. Written as DNA, the CDR3 is TGTGCCAGCACTCACAGGGGGCACGGCTACACCTTC.

The CDR3: CASSIRALESQYF. The CDR3 DNA is TGTGCCAGTAGTATCCGAGCTCTGGAGTCCCAGTACTTC. V is TRBV19 and J is TRBJ2-5; D uncertain. CDR1 is LNHDA, CDR2 SQIVND, per germline (reference sequence). The CDR3 is 13 amino acids. V lost 3 bases, J lost 9 bases, and 14 bases lay in between. The complete variable domain, with remaining parts taken from reference TRBV19 and TRBJ2-5, reads DGGITQSPKYLFRKEGQNVTLSCEQNLNHDAMYWYRQDPGQGLRLIYYSQIVNDFQKGDIAEGYSVSREKKESFPLTVTSAQKNPTAFYLCASSIRALESQYFGPGTRLLVL.

The chain links TRBV29-1 to TRBJ2-4; no firm D call. Between the trimmed V and J ends, which lost 3 bases and 8 bases, there was a span of 11 bases. The germline V gene encodes CDR1 SQVTM and CDR2 ANQGSEA. The CDR3 covers 12 residues. The CDR3 DNA reads TGCAGCGTTGATACCCCCGGGTACATTCAGTACTTC. Translated, it gives CSVDTPGYIQYF.

The V gene is TRBV19, the J gene TRBJ2-2; possible D gene TRBD1, 5 bases. The germline CDR1 and CDR2 sequences are LNHDA and SQIVND (reference sequence). This CDR3 spans 14 amino acids. Between the trimmed V and J ends, which lost 1 base and 4 bases, there was a span of 7 bases. CDR3 in DNA: TGTGCCAGTAGTATAGTCAGGGTCACCGGGGAGCTGTTTTTT. This sequence encodes CASSIVRVTGELFF.

The gene calls are TRBV29-1 and TRBJ2-1; 7 bases are shared with TRBD1. The CDR3 has 14 amino acids. Germline assignment: CDR1 SQVTM and CDR2 ANQGSEA. J gave up 4 bases and V 8 bases, and 11 bases lay outside the gene matches. The CDR3 region is CSLTGLRGYNEQFF. CDR3 bases: TGCAGCCTGACAGGGCTTAGGGGATACAATGAGCAGTTCTTC.

The rearrangement links TRBV6-6 to TRBJ1-5; D unclear. This CDR3 spans 13 amino acids. CDR1 and CDR2 (germline): MNHNY, SVGAGI (reference sequence). Trimming took 7 bases from V and 5 from J, leaving 12 bases between them. CDR3 nucleotides: TGTGCCAGCATGATACGGGTGGATCAGCCCCAGCATTTT. As protein: CASMIRVDQPQHF.

This sequence joins TRBV6-2 or TRBV6-3 and TRBJ2-3; D ambiguous. This CDR3 has 14 amino acids. The V gene lost 5 bases and the J gene lost 3 bases, with 12 bases spanning the gap. Per the germline V gene, CDR1 is MNHEY and CDR2 is SVGEGT. The CDR3: CASSGWSQTDTQYF. CDR3 nucleotide sequence: TGTGCCAGCAGTGGGTGGAGCCAGACAGATACGCAGTATTTT.

The genes are TRBV27 and TRBJ2-1, with a tentative D call TRBD2 (5 bases). This CDR3 spans 13 amino acids. Deletions cut 1 base from V and 5 bases from J, with 6 bases between. Germline V gene lookup returns CDR1 MNHEY and CDR2 SMNVEV (reference sequence). CDR3 amino acids: CASSLWENNEQFF. The CDR3 nucleotides are TGTGCCAGCAGTTTATGGGAGAACAATGAGCAGTTCTTC.